This T cell receptor (beta chain) was identified in a study of vaccination effects on CD4 cells after COVID-19. For the study at large: The participants, recipients of two vaccine doses, got either BNT162b2 or mRNA-1273. Samples came from a couple of convalescent patients 16 days and one week before vaccination.

The culture ran for around ten days before CD4+ T cells were isolated. General study points: Marked clonal contraction was seen in infection- and vaccine-induced clones late after vaccination. Few convalescent patients and no early post-infection timepoints were included in the study.

The CDR3 has 13 residues. V was cut by 7 bases and J by 2 bases, with 12 bases left in between. Per the germline V gene, CDR1 is SNHLY and CDR2 is FYNNEI. In regard to this clone: Its antigen is not identified.

Libraries were prepared by immunoSEQ multiplex PCR; TCRdb keeps only in-frame clonotypes and omits some of them. The repertoire has tens of thousands of clones, about two thirds of them found once; the top ten carry under 25%. The clonotype comes from a human donor who had a prior SARS-CoV-2 infection. V and J are TRBV2 and TRBJ2-7, with D perhaps given as TRBD1 or TRBD2 (5 bases each). The sequencing used CD4+ T cells from PBMCs cultured without peptide, collected before COVID-19 vaccination. Here the CDR3 reads CASMGTGPYEQYF. In DNA form, the CDR3 reads TGTGCCAGCATGGGGACGGGGCCCTACGAGCAGTACTTC.